This T cell receptor (beta chain) was captured by sequencing in a study of blood T cells in healthy people across ages. Germline CDR1 SEHNR, CDR2 FQNEAQ (reference sequence). The V end lost 5 bases, the J end lost 1 base, and 8 bases lay between the germline ends. The CDR3 runs 13 residues. Sample-barcoded 5' priming and a J-beta primer mix drove a second PCR of roughly 7 to 11 cycles. TCRdb redid the calling of the 5' RACE reads with MiXCR, one entry per CDR3 protein. The sample lists about 800,000 distinct CDR3 sequences, 20% to 25% occurring once. The sample was also linked to a second study, of T cells of mothers and their children.

This chain joins TRBV7-9 and TRBJ2-5; D unresolved. This receptor was taken from a boy younger than 18 in good health. Sample: blood. The CDR3 protein is CASSLLSQETQYF. In DNA, the CDR3 is TGTGCCAGCAGCCTACTCTCCCAAGAGACCCAGTACTTC.